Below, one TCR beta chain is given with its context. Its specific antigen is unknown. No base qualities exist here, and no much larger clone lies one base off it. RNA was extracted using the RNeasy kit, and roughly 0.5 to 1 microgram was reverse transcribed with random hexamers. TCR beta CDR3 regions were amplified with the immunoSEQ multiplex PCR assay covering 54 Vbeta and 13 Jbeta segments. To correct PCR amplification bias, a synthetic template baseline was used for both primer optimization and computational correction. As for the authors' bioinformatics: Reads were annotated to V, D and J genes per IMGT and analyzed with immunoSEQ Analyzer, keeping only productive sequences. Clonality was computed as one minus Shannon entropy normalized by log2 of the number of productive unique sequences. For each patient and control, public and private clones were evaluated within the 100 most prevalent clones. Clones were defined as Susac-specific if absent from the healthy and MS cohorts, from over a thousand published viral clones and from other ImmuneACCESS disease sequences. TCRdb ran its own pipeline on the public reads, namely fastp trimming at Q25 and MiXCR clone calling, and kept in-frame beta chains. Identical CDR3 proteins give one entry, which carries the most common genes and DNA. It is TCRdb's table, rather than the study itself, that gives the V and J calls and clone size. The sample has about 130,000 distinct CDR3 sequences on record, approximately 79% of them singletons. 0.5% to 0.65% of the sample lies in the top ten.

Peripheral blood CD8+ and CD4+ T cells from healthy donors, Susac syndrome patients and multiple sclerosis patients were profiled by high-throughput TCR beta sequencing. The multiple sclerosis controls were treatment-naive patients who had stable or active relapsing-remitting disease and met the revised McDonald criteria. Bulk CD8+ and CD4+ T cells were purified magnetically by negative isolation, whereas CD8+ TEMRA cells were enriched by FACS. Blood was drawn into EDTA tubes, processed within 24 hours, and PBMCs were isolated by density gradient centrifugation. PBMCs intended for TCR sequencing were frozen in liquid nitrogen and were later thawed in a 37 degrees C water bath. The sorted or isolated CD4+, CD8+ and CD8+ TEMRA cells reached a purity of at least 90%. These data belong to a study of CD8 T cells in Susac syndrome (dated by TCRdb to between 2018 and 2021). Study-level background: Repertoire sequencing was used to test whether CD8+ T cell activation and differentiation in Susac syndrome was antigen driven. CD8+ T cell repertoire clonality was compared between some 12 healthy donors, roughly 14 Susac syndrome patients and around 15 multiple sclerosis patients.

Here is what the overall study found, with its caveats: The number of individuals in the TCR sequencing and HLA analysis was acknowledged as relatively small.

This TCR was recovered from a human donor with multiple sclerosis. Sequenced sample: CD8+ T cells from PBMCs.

The DNA sequence is given as TGTGCCAGCAGTGACCCAGGGGTCCATCAGCCCCAGCATTTT. It specifies CASSDPGVHQPQHF. This chain is built from TRBV2 and TRBJ1-5; 6 matching bases give a weak D call of TRBD1. Trimming takes 3 bases from V and 5 bases from J, and the germline ends sit 11 bases apart. The CDR3 numbers 14 residues from cysteine through phenylalanine. The read is trimmed to its CDR3 DNA, 42 bases read in frame from base 1. CDR1 SNHLY and CDR2 FYNNEI were looked up in the germline V gene.